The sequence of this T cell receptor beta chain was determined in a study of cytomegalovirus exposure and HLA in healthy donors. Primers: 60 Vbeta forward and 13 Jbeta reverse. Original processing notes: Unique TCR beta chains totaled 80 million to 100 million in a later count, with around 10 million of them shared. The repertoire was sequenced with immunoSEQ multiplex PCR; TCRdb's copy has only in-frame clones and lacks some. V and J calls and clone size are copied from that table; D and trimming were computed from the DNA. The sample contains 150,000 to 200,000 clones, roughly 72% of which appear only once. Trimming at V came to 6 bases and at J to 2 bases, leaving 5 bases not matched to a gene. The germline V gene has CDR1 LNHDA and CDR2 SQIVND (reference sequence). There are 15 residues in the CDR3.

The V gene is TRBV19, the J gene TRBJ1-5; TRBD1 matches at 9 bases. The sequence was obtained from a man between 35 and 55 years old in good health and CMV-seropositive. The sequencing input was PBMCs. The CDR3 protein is CASSLGQGGNQPQHF. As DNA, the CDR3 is TGTGCCAGTAGCTTGGGACAGGGAGGCAATCAGCCCCAGCATTTT.